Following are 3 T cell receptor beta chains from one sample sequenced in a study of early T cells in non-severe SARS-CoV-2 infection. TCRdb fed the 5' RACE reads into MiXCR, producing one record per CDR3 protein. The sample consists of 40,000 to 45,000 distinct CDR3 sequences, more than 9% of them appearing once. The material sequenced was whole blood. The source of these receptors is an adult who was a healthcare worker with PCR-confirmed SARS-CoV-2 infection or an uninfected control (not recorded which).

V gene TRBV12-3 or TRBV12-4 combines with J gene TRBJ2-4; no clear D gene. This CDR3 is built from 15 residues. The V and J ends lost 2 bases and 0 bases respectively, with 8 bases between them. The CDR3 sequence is CASSLTVLAKNIQYF. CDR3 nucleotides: TGTGCCAGCAGTTTAACAGTCCTAGCCAAAAACATTCAGTACTTC.

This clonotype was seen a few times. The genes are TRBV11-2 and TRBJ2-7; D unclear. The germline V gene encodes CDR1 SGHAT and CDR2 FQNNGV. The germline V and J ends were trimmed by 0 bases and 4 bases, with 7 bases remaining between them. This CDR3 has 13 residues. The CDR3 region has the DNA TGTGCCAGCAGCTTAGATCAAGATTACGAGCAGTACTTC. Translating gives CASSLDQDYEQYF.

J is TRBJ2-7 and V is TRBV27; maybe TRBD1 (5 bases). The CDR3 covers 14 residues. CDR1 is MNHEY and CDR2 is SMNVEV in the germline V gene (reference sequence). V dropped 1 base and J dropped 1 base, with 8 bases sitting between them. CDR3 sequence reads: CASSLYTGSYEQYF. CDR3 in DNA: TGTGCCAGCAGTTTATATACAGGTTCCTACGAGCAGTACTTC.